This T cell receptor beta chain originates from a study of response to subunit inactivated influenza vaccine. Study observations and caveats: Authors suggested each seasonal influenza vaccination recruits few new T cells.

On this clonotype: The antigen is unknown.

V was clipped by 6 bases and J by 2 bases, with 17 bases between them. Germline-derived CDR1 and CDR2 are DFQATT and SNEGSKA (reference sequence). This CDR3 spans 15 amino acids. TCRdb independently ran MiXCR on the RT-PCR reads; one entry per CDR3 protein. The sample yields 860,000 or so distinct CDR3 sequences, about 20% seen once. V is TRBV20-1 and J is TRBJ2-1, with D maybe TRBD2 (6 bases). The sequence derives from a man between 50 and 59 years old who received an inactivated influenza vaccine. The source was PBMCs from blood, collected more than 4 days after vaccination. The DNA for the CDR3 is TGCAGTGCCCCTCAAGCGGGCCGCCCCTACAATGAGCAGTTCTTC. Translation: CSAPQAGRPYNEQFF.